This T cell receptor (beta chain) was sequenced in a study of shared clonotypes between healthy human individuals. The deep-level immunoSEQ assay was used. The table came from immunoSEQ multiplex PCR; TCRdb's copy has only in-frame clones and leaves some out. The sample records roughly 1 million clones, under 80% being singletons. V lost 6 bases and J 6 bases, leaving 17 bases between the germline ends. This CDR3 is built from 14 residues. Germline V gene sequence: CDR1 SGHRS, CDR2 YFSETQ. Sequencing was performed on memory CD4+ T cells sorted from blood. Subset of the sample: CD45RA-negative fraction. The receptor was derived from a man aged 18 to 35 in good health. This chain joins TRBV5-1 and TRBJ2-3, with D maybe TRBD2 (5 bases). CDR3 nucleotide sequence: TGCGCCAGCACATTCGGGCTAGCTGGCGATACGCAGTATTTT. Translating gives CASTFGLAGDTQYF.